The next 13 T cell receptor beta chains were all read from a single sample in a study of cytomegalovirus exposure and HLA in healthy donors. Both 60 Vbeta primers and 13 Jbeta primers went into the PCR. Assay: immunoSEQ multiplex PCR; the TCRdb copy retains only in-frame clones and omits some. The sample consists of some 130,000 clones, about 78% of them appearing once. The sample taken for sequencing was PBMCs. Receptors were obtained from a man aged 45-60 years in good health and CMV-seronegative.

J is TRBJ2-5 and V is TRBV10-3; 12 bases align to TRBD2. The CDR3 sequence is 16 residues long. With 3 bases clipped from V and 5 bases from J, the junction kept 7 bases outside the gene matches. Germline loops: CDR1 ENHRY, CDR2 SYGVKD. The CDR3 DNA reads TGTGCCATCAGTGAAATCCTAGCGGGAGGGCCGGAGACCCAGTACTTC. Translating gives CAISEILAGGPETQYF.

V and J are TRBV7-4 and TRBJ2-1; 14 nucleotides line up with TRBD2. The trim removed 0 bases at V and 0 bases at J, leaving 16 bases unmatched. CDR1 and CDR2 (germline): SGHVT, SQSDAQ. The CDR3 is 23 residues long. CDR3 nucleotide sequence: TGTGCCAGCAGCTTAGCGGGCCACGGGACTAGCGGGAGTCGCCCGAGCTCCTACAATGAGCAGTTCTTC. Translation: CASSLAGHGTSGSRPSSYNEQFF.

The chain employs TRBV7-2 and TRBJ2-5; 9 nucleotides agree with TRBD2. The CDR3 sequence is 14 residues long. V trimming: 4 bases; J trimming: 7 bases; junction bases outside the gene matches: 7. In germline, CDR1 is SGHTA, CDR2 FQGNSA. The CDR3 sequence: CASSSSGIDGTQYF. DNA of the CDR3: TGTGCCAGCAGCTCTAGCGGGATAGACGGGACCCAGTACTTC.

The V and J genes are TRBV2 and TRBJ2-2; perhaps TRBD1 as D (5 bases). Germline V CDR1 and CDR2: SNHLY, FYNNEI. This CDR3 is 14 amino acids long. V lost 2 bases and J 7 bases, leaving 11 bases between the germline ends. The CDR3: CASSERGLDGELFF. The CDR3 DNA is TGTGCCAGCAGTGAAAGGGGTTTGGACGGGGAGCTGTTTTTT.

The V call is TRBV27, the J call TRBJ2-7; 8 bases match TRBD1. The CDR3 consists of 15 residues. Trimming at V came to 4 bases and at J to 2 bases, leaving 7 bases not matched to a gene. Germline V CDR1 and CDR2: MNHEY, SMNVEV (reference sequence). CDR3 coding DNA: TGTGCCAGCAGTTCTGGGCGGACAGGGCCCTACGAGCAGTACTTC. This translates into CASSSGRTGPYEQYF.

V is TRBV6-6 and J is TRBJ2-1, with 8 bases aligning to TRBD2. Trimming removed 7 bases from V and 9 bases from J; junction bases left unmatched: 14. The CDR3 is 15 residues long. The V gene's germline CDR1 is MNHNY and CDR2 SVGAGI (reference sequence). The DNA of the CDR3 is TGTGCCAGCACCGAACAGAGCGGGAGCTTCGGTGAGCAGTTCTTC. Its translation: CASTEQSGSFGEQFF.

The chain couples TRBV28 to TRBJ2-7; possibly TRBD2 for D (5 bases). The germline V gene encodes CDR1 MDHEN and CDR2 SYDVKM. The CDR3 runs to 15 residues. Between the trimmed V and J ends, which lost 6 bases and 6 bases, there was a span of 21 bases. CDR3 sequence: CASSPSRGIPAEQYF. DNA of the CDR3: TGTGCCAGCAGCCCGAGTAGAGGGATCCCCGCCGAGCAGTACTTC.

The J gene is TRBJ1-2, the V gene TRBV18, with D unclear. Trimming took off 2 bases at V and 3 bases at J, with 7 bases between the two ends. Germline CDR1 reads KGHSH; CDR2 reads LQKENI. The CDR3 spans 13 residues. CDR3 nucleotide sequence: TGTGCCAGCTCACCAGGGAGGGACTATGGCTACACCTTC. As protein: CASSPGRDYGYTF.

The chain recombines TRBV6-4 with TRBJ2-2, with a weak D call TRBD2 (5 bases). This CDR3 contains 14 residues. The germline gives CDR1 MRHNA, CDR2 SNTAGT. The ends were cut back, 0 bases at V and 4 bases at J, with 6 bases in the middle. CDR3 in amino acids: CASSDSGLTGELFF. CDR3 bases: TGTGCCAGCAGTGACTCAGGACTCACCGGGGAGCTGTTTTTT.

This clone was observed once. The chain recombines TRBV6-5 with TRBJ2-7; D is possibly TRBD2 (5 bases). The CDR3 runs to 16 residues. CDR1 is MNHEY, CDR2 SVGAGI, per germline. V lost 4 bases and J 0 bases, leaving 16 bases between the germline ends. The CDR3 loop reads CASSSLTSGSSYEQYF. The CDR3 bases are TGTGCCAGCAGTTCCCTAACCAGCGGAAGCTCCTACGAGCAGTACTTC.

This clone was detected a few times. The chain combines TRBV7-6 with TRBJ2-7; 8 nucleotides line up with TRBD2. The V gene's germline CDR1 is SGHVS and CDR2 FNYEAQ. With 5 bases clipped from V and 4 bases from J, the junction kept 7 bases outside the gene matches. CDR3 length: 14 residues. The CDR3 DNA is TGTGCCAGCAGCCCTGGGACTAGGCTTTACGAGCAGTACTTC. Residues: CASSPGTRLYEQYF.

V gene TRBV20-1 combines with J gene TRBJ2-4; D may be TRBD2 (5 bases). CDR3 length: 11 residues. Germline V gene sequence: CDR1 DFQATT, CDR2 SNEGSKA (reference sequence). The CDR3 DNA reads TGCACCACGGGAAGACAAAACATTCAGTACTTC. Protein product: CTTGRQNIQYF.

The V call is TRBV6-5, the J call TRBJ1-2, with TRBD1 matching over 7 bases. CDR1 and CDR2 (germline): MNHEY, SVGAGI. The CDR3 is 13 residues long. V lost 6 bases to trimming and J lost 4 bases; unmatched junction nucleotides: 5. CDR3 amino acids: CASSPDRAYGYTF. DNA for the CDR3: TGTGCCAGCAGCCCCGACAGGGCCTATGGCTACACCTTC.